What follows describes a single TCR beta chain. These data originate in a study of T cells in Graves' hyperthyroidism and ophthalmopathy. CDR1 is LGHNA and CDR2 is YSLEER in the germline V gene. The CDR3 runs 18 residues. With 0 bases removed from V and 2 bases from J, the gap between germline ends came to 19 bases. Researchers amplified the TCR beta CDR3 regions from RNA transcripts. Initially, a first-round RT-PCR of the TCR CDR3 employed the HTBI primer set. TCRdb independently ran MiXCR on the multiplex PCR reads; one entry per CDR3 protein. The sample holds about 380,000 distinct CDR3 sequences, less than 20% seen once.

The chain links TRBV4-3 to TRBJ1-2; D perhaps matches TRBD1 (5 bases). The sample comprised blood. The receptor was derived from a man aged 18 to 30 with Graves' ophthalmopathy. The CDR3 sequence: CASSQESWVGVSNYGYTF. The CDR3 DNA is TGCGCCAGCAGCCAAGAGTCGTGGGTGGGGGTATCGAACTATGGCTACACCTTC.